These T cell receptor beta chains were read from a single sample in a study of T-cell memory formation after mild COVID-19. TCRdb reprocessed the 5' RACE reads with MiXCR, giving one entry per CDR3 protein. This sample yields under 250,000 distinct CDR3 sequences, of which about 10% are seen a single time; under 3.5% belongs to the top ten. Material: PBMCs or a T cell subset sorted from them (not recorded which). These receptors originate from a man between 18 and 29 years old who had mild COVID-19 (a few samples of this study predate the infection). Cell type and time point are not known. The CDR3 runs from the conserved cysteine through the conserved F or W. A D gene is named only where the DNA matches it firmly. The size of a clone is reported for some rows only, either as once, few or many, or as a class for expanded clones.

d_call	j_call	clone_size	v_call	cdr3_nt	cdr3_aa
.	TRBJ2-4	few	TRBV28	TGTGCCAGCAGTTTTTTCATGGCCATTCAGTACTTC	CASSFFMAIQYF
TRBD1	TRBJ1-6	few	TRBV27	TGTGCCAGCAGACGGGACAGTCAAGGGAGATCACCCCTCCACTTT	CASRRDSQGRSPLHF
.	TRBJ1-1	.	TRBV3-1	TGTGCCAGCAGCCAAATTGGGGAGACTGAAGCTTTCTTT	CASSQIGETEAFF
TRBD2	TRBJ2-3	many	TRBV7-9	TGTGCCAGCACTGAGGGAGTGGGACTATGGGGAGATACGCAGTATTTT	CASTEGVGLWGDTQYF
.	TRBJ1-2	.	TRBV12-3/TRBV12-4	TGTGCCAGCACCCGAACGGGGGCCCATGGCTACACCTTC	CASTRTGAHGYTF
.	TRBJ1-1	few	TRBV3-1	TGTGCCAGCAGCCTTGAGACAGTCACTGAAGCTTTCTTT	CASSLETVTEAFF
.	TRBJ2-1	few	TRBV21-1	TGTGCCAGCCGACAGGGGCCTTGGCGCAATGAGCAGTTCTTC	CASRQGPWRNEQFF
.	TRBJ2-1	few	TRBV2	TGTGCCAGCACGGGGGCCGGAGGAAACAATGAGCAGTTCTTC	CASTGAGGNNEQFF
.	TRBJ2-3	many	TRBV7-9	TGTGCCAGCAGCTTAAACCCCTTGGGGACAGATACGCAGTATTTT	CASSLNPLGTDTQYF
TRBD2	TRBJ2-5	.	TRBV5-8	TGTGCCAGCAGCTTGAGGGGACTAGCGGGGTTAGAGACCCAGTACTTC	CASSLRGLAGLETQYF
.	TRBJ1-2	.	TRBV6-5	TGTGCCAGCAGTTACTCGAAGGGGGGCGCTGGGTTTTCCGGCTACACCTTC	CASSYSKGGAGFSGYTF
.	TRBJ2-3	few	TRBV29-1	TGCAGCTTCCGTGGATGGACAGATACGCAGTATTTT	CSFRGWTDTQYF
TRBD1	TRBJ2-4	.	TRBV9	TGTGCCAGCAGCGTACTTGGGGACCGGGACAGGGCTATCCAGTACTTC	CASSVLGDRDRAIQYF
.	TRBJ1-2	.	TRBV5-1	TGCGCCAGCAGCTTGGCCCGGGGGGGAGCTAACTATGGCTACACCTTC	CASSLARGGANYGYTF
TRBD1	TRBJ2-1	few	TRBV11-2	TGTGCCGGCAGACAGGGCCTCGACAATGAGCAGTTCTTC	CAGRQGLDNEQFF
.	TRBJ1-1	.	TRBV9	TGTGCCAGCAGCGTAGTGGCAGGCGGAGGCGCTGAAGCTTTCTTT	CASSVVAGGGAEAFF
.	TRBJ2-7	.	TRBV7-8	TGTGCCAGCAGCTTAGACGGGGGGCACGGCTACGAGCAGTACTTC	CASSLDGGHGYEQYF
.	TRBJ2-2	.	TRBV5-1	TGCGCCAGCAGCGAACCGGGGCGAACCGGGGAGCTGTTTTTT	CASSEPGRTGELFF
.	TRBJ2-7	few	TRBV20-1	TGCAGTGCTAGGACCAGGGCCTACGAGCAGTACTTC	CSARTRAYEQYF
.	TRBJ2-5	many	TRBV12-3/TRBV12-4	TGTGCCAGCAGTTTACCGACAACGCAAGAGACCCAGTACTTC	CASSLPTTQETQYF
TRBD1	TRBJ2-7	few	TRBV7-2	TGTGCCAGCAGCCCCCGACAGGGAAGGTACGAGCAGTACTTC	CASSPRQGRYEQYF
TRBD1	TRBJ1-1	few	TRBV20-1	TGCAGTGCTTCCGGGACAGGGACACGGAACACTGAAGCTTTCTTT	CSASGTGTRNTEAFF
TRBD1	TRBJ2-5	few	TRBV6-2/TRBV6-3	TGTGCCAGCAGGGAAACAGGGGGCCGAGAGACCCAGTACTTC	CASRETGGRETQYF
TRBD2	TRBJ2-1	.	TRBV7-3	TGTGCCAGCAGCTTAAACAGCGGGGGGTTTTATGAGCAGTTCTTC	CASSLNSGGFYEQFF
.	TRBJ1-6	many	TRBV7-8	TGTGCCAGCAGCTTAAGTATGGCGAGGTCCGGGCCACCCCTCCACTTT	CASSLSMARSGPPLHF
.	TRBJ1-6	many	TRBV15	TGTGCCACCAGCAGAGATGGGGGGAACGGCTCACCCCTCCACTTT	CATSRDGGNGSPLHF
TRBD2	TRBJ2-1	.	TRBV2	TGTGCCAGCAGTGAACAGAGCGGGGGTTACAATGAGCAGTTCTTC	CASSEQSGGYNEQFF
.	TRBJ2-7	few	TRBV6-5	TGTGCCAGCAGTTTTGGCCCGAAAGTCTACGAGCAGTACTTC	CASSFGPKVYEQYF
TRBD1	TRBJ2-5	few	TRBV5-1	TGCGCCAGCAGCTCCCCGGGACAGCCGGAGACCCAGTACTTC	CASSSPGQPETQYF
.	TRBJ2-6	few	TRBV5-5	TGTGCCAGCAGCGCTGCGGCAGGGTTCCTCTCTGGGGCCAACGTCCTGACTTTC	CASSAAAGFLSGANVLTF
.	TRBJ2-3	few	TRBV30	TGTGCCTGGAGTGTACGAGGAGGGGGCACAGATACGCAGTATTTT	CAWSVRGGGTDTQYF
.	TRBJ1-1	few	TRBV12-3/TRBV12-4	TGTGCCAGCATCTCAGGACAAGGAGCTTTCTTT	CASISGQGAFF
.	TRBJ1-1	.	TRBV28	TGTGCCAGCAGTTTTGCGCTTAACACTGAAGCTTTCTTT	CASSFALNTEAFF
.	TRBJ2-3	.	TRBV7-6	TGTGCCAGCAGCTTAGACTCCGGGGCTGATACGCAGTATTTT	CASSLDSGADTQYF
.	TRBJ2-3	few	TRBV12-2	TGTGCAAGTCGCGCGCGGACTCGCAAAACTAGCACAGATACGCAGTATTTT	CASRARTRKTSTDTQYF
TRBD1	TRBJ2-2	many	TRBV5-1	TGCGCCAGCAGCCTGATGACAGGGCACACCGGGGAGCTGTTTTTT	CASSLMTGHTGELFF
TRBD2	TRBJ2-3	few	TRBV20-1	TGCAGTGCAGGGGCGGGGGGATCAACTAGCACAGATACGCAGTATTTT	CSAGAGGSTSTDTQYF
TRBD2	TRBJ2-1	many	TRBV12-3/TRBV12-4	TGTGCCAGCGGATTAGCGGGGGGCTACAATGAGCAGTTCTTC	CASGLAGGYNEQFF
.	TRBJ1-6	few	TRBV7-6	TGTGCCAGCAGCTCGTACGGGGGGCCTAATTCACCCCTCCACTTT	CASSSYGGPNSPLHF
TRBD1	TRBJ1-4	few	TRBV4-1	TGCGCCAGCAGCCAAGGTCCCGGACAGGGCATTGAAAAACTGTTTTTT	CASSQGPGQGIEKLFF
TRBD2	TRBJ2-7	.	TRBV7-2	TGTGCCAGCAGCCCACTGAGTAGCGGGGGCGAGCAGTACTTC	CASSPLSSGGEQYF
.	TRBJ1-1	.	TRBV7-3	TGTGCCAGCAGCAATAATGGGGACACTGAAGCTTTCTTT	CASSNNGDTEAFF
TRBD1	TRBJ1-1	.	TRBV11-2	TGTGCCAGCAGCTTAGAGGTCCACAGGGGAGAAGCTTTCTTT	CASSLEVHRGEAFF
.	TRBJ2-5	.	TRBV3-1	TGTGCCAGCAGCCACTGGGCGGGGAAGAACCAAGAGACCCAGTACTTC	CASSHWAGKNQETQYF
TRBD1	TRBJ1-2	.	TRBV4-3	TGCGCCAGCAGCACAGGGGGACAGGGGAACTATGGCTACACCTTC	CASSTGGQGNYGYTF
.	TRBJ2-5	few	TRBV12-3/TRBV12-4	TGTGCCAGCAGTTTAGGGTCGGGGGGCCACGAGACCCAGTACTTC	CASSLGSGGHETQYF
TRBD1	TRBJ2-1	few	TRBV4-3	TGCGCCAGCAGCCGACAGGGTTCCTACAATGAGCAGTTCTTC	CASSRQGSYNEQFF
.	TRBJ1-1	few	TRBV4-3	TGCGCCAGCAGCCACCCCCGCGGGGGTACTGAAGCTTTCTTT	CASSHPRGGTEAFF